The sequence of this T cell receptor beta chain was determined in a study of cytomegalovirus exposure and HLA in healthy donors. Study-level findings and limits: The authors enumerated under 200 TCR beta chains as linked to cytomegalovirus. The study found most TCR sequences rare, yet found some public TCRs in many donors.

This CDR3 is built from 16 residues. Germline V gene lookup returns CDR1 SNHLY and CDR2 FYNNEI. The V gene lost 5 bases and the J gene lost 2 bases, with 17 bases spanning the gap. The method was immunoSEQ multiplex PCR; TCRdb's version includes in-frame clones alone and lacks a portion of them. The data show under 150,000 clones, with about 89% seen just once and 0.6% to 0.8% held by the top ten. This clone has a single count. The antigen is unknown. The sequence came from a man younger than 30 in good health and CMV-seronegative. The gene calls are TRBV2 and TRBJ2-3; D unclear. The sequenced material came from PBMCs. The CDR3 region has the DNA TGTGCCAGCAGTCCCGGTTGGGCTGACACCACAGATACGCAGTATTTT. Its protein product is CASSPGWADTTDTQYF.